This T cell receptor beta chain was recovered during a study of beta chain features in type 1 diabetes. Study information: Investigators examined approximately 110,000,000 sorted cells across all samples.

Worth noting for this clone: Its antigen is not known.

Germline values: CDR1 MDHEN, CDR2 SYDVKM. Between the trimmed V and J ends, which lost 5 bases and 0 bases, there was a span of 14 bases. The CDR3 contains 17 residues. Isolated RNA was reverse transcribed in full, so expressed TCRB transcripts were sequenced. Here immunoSEQ multiplex PCR was the method, and the copy in TCRdb shows in-frame clones only, minus some. The repertoire has around 650,000 clones, 9.5% to 15% of them found once; the top ten carry more than 0.095%. Study-level findings and limits: Highly expressing activated T cells could be over-counted with a cDNA template. In all four CD4+ subsets, TCRB CDR3 length was significantly, moderately reduced in type 1 diabetes. The naive, central memory and Treg TCRB repertoires showed an apparent similarity that was greater among patients than among healthy donors.

This clonotype originated in a man younger than 40 with type 1 diabetes. The chain links TRBV28 to TRBJ2-6; D is perhaps TRBD2 (6 bases). Sequencing was carried out using naive CD4+ T cells from blood. The CDR3 sequence: CASSRGDGYSGANVLTF. In nucleotides, the CDR3 is TGTGCCAGCAGTCGCGGGGACGGCTACTCTGGGGCCAACGTCCTGACTTTC.